These 31 T cell receptor beta chains share one sample of origin, sequenced in a study of blood T cell repertoires in COVID-19. The repertoire was sequenced with immunoSEQ multiplex PCR; TCRdb's copy has only in-frame clones and lacks some. This table holds around 200,000 clones, roughly 87% found once. Sample: peripheral blood. These receptors were collected from a woman aged 40 to 55 with acute or convalescent COVID-19.

This sequence joins TRBV12-3 or TRBV12-4 and TRBJ2-1, with D unresolved. V was pared by 4 bases and J by 12 bases, with 13 bases between. The CDR3 is 12 residues long. DNA for the CDR3: TGTGCCAGCAGTTCGATACGGGTGGGGCAGTTCTTC. Translating it yields CASSSIRVGQFF.

V usage is TRBV11-2 and J usage is TRBJ1-6; TRBD1 matches at 8 bases. Trimming cost V 8 bases and J 6 bases; bases outside gene matches: 6. The CDR3 extends over 14 amino acids. Germline values: CDR1 SGHAT, CDR2 FQNNGV. In DNA, the CDR3 is TGTGCCAGCCAGGGGGCGCAAGTTAATTCACCCCTCCACTTT. It translates to CASQGAQVNSPLHF.

V gene TRBV6-5 combines with J gene TRBJ2-1, with a possible D match to TRBD2 (5 bases). Germline V gene sequence: CDR1 MNHEY, CDR2 SVGAGI. Trimming left V 5 bases short and J 0 bases short, with 11 bases between. CDR3 length: 15 amino acids. This chain's CDR3 is CASSPPGSSYNEQFF. CDR3 nucleotide sequence: TGTGCCAGCAGTCCCCCGGGGAGCTCCTACAATGAGCAGTTCTTC.

This clone was seen only a few times. V and J are TRBV2 and TRBJ1-1, with D possibly TRBD1 on 6 matching bases. Trimming removed 10 bases from V and 1 base from J, with 13 bases in between. Germline CDR1 and CDR2: SNHLY and FYNNEI. The CDR3 sequence is 13 residues long. The CDR3 DNA is TGTGCCACTAGATTACAGGGGAACACTGAAGCTTTCTTT. The encoded protein is CATRLQGNTEAFF.

Only a few counts were recorded for this clone. In DNA form, the CDR3 reads TGTGCCAGCAGTTTAGCCCCCTTTCGACAGGCCCGCAACACTGAAGCTTTCTTT. This sequence encodes CASSLAPFRQARNTEAFF. J is TRBJ1-1 and V is TRBV27, with D possibly matching TRBD1 (6 bases). The CDR3 has 18 residues. V was clipped by 2 bases and J by 2 bases, with 21 bases between them. CDR1 and CDR2 from the germline V gene are MNHEY and SMNVEV (reference sequence).

This chain uses TRBV24-1 with TRBJ2-3; 7 bases agree with TRBD2. This CDR3 spans 13 amino acids. After removal of 5 bases from V and 11 bases from J, the junction contained 9 bases not matched to a gene. Germline V CDR1 and CDR2: KGHDR, SFDVKD. CDR3 sequence (DNA): TGTGCCACCAGTGTGACGGGGGGTGGACTGCAGTATTTT. Protein product: CATSVTGGGLQYF.

The sample holds one count of this clone. V usage is TRBV27 and J usage is TRBJ2-5, with no clear D. Germline V lookup: CDR1 MNHEY, CDR2 SMNVEV (reference sequence). Trimming stripped 7 bases from V and 5 bases from J, with 20 bases between. CDR3 length: 15 residues. DNA of the CDR3: TGTGCCAGCACCCCGACGGGTTCCTGGGTCGAGACCCAGTACTTC. The encoded protein is CASTPTGSWVETQYF.

A few counts support this clone. The V call is TRBV12-3 or TRBV12-4, the J call TRBJ2-7; D is possibly TRBD2 (5 bases). The CDR3 has 12 residues. The V end was cut by 5 bases, the J end by 6 bases, with 11 bases between. The chain's CDR3 is CASSGLITEQYF. DNA of the CDR3: TGTGCCAGCAGTGGACTTATTACCGAGCAGTACTTC.

The genes are TRBV7-2 and TRBJ2-7; 7 bases are a match to TRBD1. V shed 6 bases and J 5 bases; nucleotides not matched to a gene: 16. CDR3 length equals 16 residues. Germline loops: CDR1 SGHTA, CDR2 FQGNSA. This chain's CDR3 is CASSQQGTQPRDEQYF. The CDR3 region has the DNA TGTGCCAGCAGTCAACAGGGGACGCAACCCCGAGACGAGCAGTACTTC.

The chain is built from TRBV28 and TRBJ2-1, with 7 nucleotides matching TRBD2. The CDR3 sequence is 13 residues long. The trim removed 10 bases at V and 4 bases at J, leaving 7 bases unmatched. Germline V gives CDR1 MDHEN, CDR2 SYDVKM. The CDR3 DNA follows: TGTGCCACTCGGGGTAGCGGGTACAATGAGCAGTTCTTC. Residues: CATRGSGYNEQFF.

The chain combines TRBV7-2 with TRBJ1-4, with 7 positions matching TRBD1. V lost 5 bases, J lost 4 bases, and 4 bases stayed unmatched. Germline assignment: CDR1 SGHTA and CDR2 FQGNSA. The CDR3 contains 14 residues. In DNA, the CDR3 is TGTGCCAGCAGCCTGGGACAGCATAATGAAAAACTGTTTTTT. It translates to CASSLGQHNEKLFF.

The rearrangement joins TRBV7-9 to TRBJ2-1; 7 bases line up with TRBD2. With 4 bases clipped from V and 5 bases from J, the junction kept 8 bases outside the gene matches. The CDR3 consists of 15 residues. In germline, CDR1 is SEHNR, CDR2 FQNEAQ (reference sequence). This CDR3 reads CASSSVGLGDNEQFF. The DNA for the CDR3 is TGTGCCAGCAGCTCGGTAGGACTAGGGGACAATGAGCAGTTCTTC.

The chain carries TRBV30 and TRBJ2-7, with D tentatively TRBD1 (6 bases). V lost 1 base and J lost 3, with 22 bases in between. Germline V gives CDR1 GTSNPN, CDR2 SVGIG (reference sequence). The length of the CDR3 is 17 residues. CDR3: CAWSGPRPGHPRYEQYF. The CDR3 region has the DNA TGTGCCTGGAGTGGGCCCAGACCGGGACACCCGCGCTACGAGCAGTACTTC.

The chain joins TRBV27 to TRBJ1-4, with 9 positions matching TRBD1. CDR1 is MNHEY and CDR2 is SMNVEV in the germline V gene (reference sequence). The CDR3 consists of 15 residues. Trimming cost V 6 bases and J 5 bases; bases outside gene matches: 7. The chain's CDR3 is CASSPGTGINEKLFF. Here the CDR3 DNA reads TGTGCCAGCAGCCCCGGGACAGGGATAAATGAAAAACTGTTTTTT.

The gene calls are TRBV5-4 and TRBJ2-1; D unresolved. The CDR3 extends over 13 amino acids. CDR1 and CDR2 (germline): SGHNT, YYREEE (reference sequence). V was shortened by 0 bases and J by 7 bases, with 8 bases between the two germline ends. CDR3 sequence reads: CASSLAEPNEQFF. Written as DNA, the CDR3 is TGTGCCAGCAGCTTGGCCGAGCCAAATGAGCAGTTCTTC. The whole variable domain, remainder taken from reference TRBV5-4 and TRBJ2-1, is ETGVTQSPTHLIKTRGQQVTLRCSSQSGHNTVSWYQQALGQGPQFIFQYYREEENGRGNFPPRFSGLQFPNYSSELNVNALELDDSALYLCASSLAEPNEQFFGPGTRLTVL.

The chain employs TRBV28 and TRBJ1-5, with 10 bases aligning to TRBD1. CDR1 and CDR2 from the germline V gene are MDHEN and SYDVKM. The CDR3 loop spans 16 amino acids. V lost 11 bases to trimming and J lost 1 base; unmatched junction nucleotides: 11. The CDR3 sequence is CAGADRGRPSNQPQHF. For the CDR3, the DNA is TGTGCCGGCGCCGACAGGGGGCGCCCAAGCAATCAGCCCCAGCATTTT.

In its sample, this clone was seen once. The rearrangement joins TRBV6-5 to TRBJ1-1; D is unclear. Per the germline V gene, CDR1 is MNHEY and CDR2 is SVGAGI. V was cut by 0 bases and J by 5 bases, with 13 bases left in between. This CDR3 contains 15 residues. In nucleotides, the CDR3 is TGTGCCAGCAGTTACTCACTGGAGGGTAGGACTGAAGCTTTCTTT. It encodes CASSYSLEGRTEAFF.

The V call is TRBV30, the J call TRBJ1-4, with a possible D match to TRBD1 (6 bases). From germline, CDR1 is GTSNPN and CDR2 SVGIG (reference sequence). V dropped 0 bases and J dropped 10 bases, with 24 bases sitting between them. This CDR3 is built from 17 residues. The CDR3 region has the DNA TGTGCCTGGAGTGTCCTACGAAGGGGGATGGCGATTGGAAAACTGTTTTTT. Translated: CAWSVLRRGMAIGKLFF.

The rearrangement joins TRBV28 to TRBJ1-6; a possible D gene is TRBD1 (6 bases). This CDR3 comprises 15 residues. The V end lost 4 bases, the J end lost 10 bases, and 17 bases lay between the germline ends. In germline, CDR1 is MDHEN, CDR2 SYDVKM. The CDR3 DNA is TGTGCCAGCAGTTCGACGGGGCAGGGGTGGTCACCCCTCCACTTT. Translation: CASSSTGQGWSPLHF.

The J gene is TRBJ2-3, the V gene TRBV5-4, with D tentatively TRBD1 (6 bases). Germline CDR1 SGHNT, CDR2 YYREEE (reference sequence). The CDR3 loop spans 13 amino acids. Trimming left V 7 bases short and J 1 base short, with 10 bases between. Here the CDR3 reads CASEEGGTDTQYF. The CDR3 nucleotides read TGTGCCAGCGAAGAGGGGGGCACAGATACGCAGTATTTT.

J is TRBJ1-5 and V is TRBV15; D remains ambiguous. Germline CDR1 reads LNHNV; CDR2 reads YYDKDF (reference sequence). V was shortened by 3 bases and J by 2 bases, with 17 bases between the two germline ends. The CDR3 is made up of 17 amino acids. The CDR3: CATSRKREGRGNQPQHF. The CDR3, as DNA: TGTGCCACCAGCAGGAAGAGAGAGGGAAGAGGCAATCAGCCCCAGCATTTT.

Worth noting for this clone: Other DNA sequences in this specimen translate into the identical CDR3. The rearrangement joins TRBV28 to TRBJ1-6, with a possible D match to TRBD1 (5 bases). The CDR3 contains 13 residues. The V gene's germline CDR1 is MDHEN and CDR2 SYDVKM. V lost 5 bases, J lost 4 bases, and 6 bases lay in between. CDR3 sequence reads: CASSTGYNSPLHF. The CDR3 bases are TGTGCCAGCAGTACAGGTTATAATTCACCCCTCCACTTT.

The genes are TRBV28 and TRBJ1-1, with D possibly TRBD1 on 5 matching bases. The CDR3 spans 15 residues. Germline CDR1 and CDR2: MDHEN and SYDVKM. The V end was cut by 5 bases, the J end by 0 bases, with 13 bases between. The CDR3 sequence: CASSRRGVLNTEAFF. In DNA, the CDR3 is TGTGCCAGCAGTCGCCGGGGGGTCCTGAACACTGAAGCTTTCTTT.

The chain links TRBV5-4 to TRBJ2-3; 12 bases agree with TRBD2. Germline V gives CDR1 SGHNT, CDR2 YYREEE (reference sequence). With 4 bases clipped from V and 2 bases from J, the junction kept 5 bases outside the gene matches. This CDR3 region has 16 residues. CDR3 sequence reads: CASSIGLAGNTDTQYF. The CDR3 DNA reads as TGTGCCAGCAGCATCGGACTAGCGGGGAACACAGATACGCAGTATTTT.

The chain uses TRBV19 and TRBJ2-1, with TRBD2 matching over 11 bases. The CDR3 spans 15 residues. Unmatched junction bases numbered 9, after V lost 4 bases and J lost 10 bases. Germline V gene data show CDR1 as LNHDA and CDR2 as SQIVND (reference sequence). The CDR3 reads CASSTLAGGSGEQFF. DNA of the CDR3: TGTGCCAGTAGTACCCTAGCGGGGGGTTCGGGCGAGCAGTTCTTC.

V is TRBV4-1 and J is TRBJ2-5; D might be TRBD1 (5 bases). V was clipped by 4 bases and J by 4 bases, with 22 bases between them. The CDR3 covers 17 residues. The germline V gene encodes CDR1 MGHRA and CDR2 YSYEKL. Written as DNA, the CDR3 is TGCGCCAGCAGCCGGACGTCAGACAGTAACGCAAGAGAGACCCAGTACTTC. Translation: CASSRTSDSNARETQYF.

The V gene is TRBV23-1, the J gene TRBJ2-5, with 7 bases matching TRBD2. TRBV23-1 counts as an open reading frame of uncertain function. V was clipped by 4 bases and J by 0 bases; unmatched bases: 8. CDR3 length: 16 residues. CDR3 region: CASSRASGADQETQYF. CDR3 DNA sequence: TGCGCCAGCAGTCGAGCTAGCGGAGCCGACCAAGAGACCCAGTACTTC.

The V call is TRBV28, the J call TRBJ2-5, with TRBD1 matching over 10 bases. Losses at the gene ends were 6 bases for V and 5 bases for J; bases not matched to a gene: 12. Germline V CDR1 and CDR2: MDHEN, SYDVKM. The CDR3 covers 16 residues. The CDR3 spells CASSTAYRDRGETQYF. The CDR3 DNA is TGTGCCAGCAGCACGGCCTACCGGGACAGGGGTGAGACCCAGTACTTC.

The chain is built from TRBV6-5 and TRBJ2-7; possibly TRBD1 for D (5 bases). The germline V gene encodes CDR1 MNHEY and CDR2 SVGAGI. Trimming removed 5 bases from V and 2 bases from J, with 13 bases in between. CDR3 length: 14 residues. The CDR3 region has the DNA TGTGCCAGCAGTCGGTCAGGGTCCGCCTACGAGCAGTACTTC. Translating it yields CASSRSGSAYEQYF.

The chain links TRBV6-4 to TRBJ1-1; no clear D. Germline V gene data show CDR1 as MRHNA and CDR2 as SNTAGT. CDR3 size: 13 residues. Trimming shortened V by 4 bases and J by 6 bases, and 12 bases separated the two germline ends. CDR3 amino acids: CASSVTGSSEAFF. CDR3 coding DNA: TGTGCCAGCAGTGTCACTGGGAGCTCTGAAGCTTTCTTT.

V and J are TRBV7-8 and TRBJ2-7, with TRBD2 identical over 11 bases. The V segment lost 4 bases and the J segment 4 bases; nucleotides outside the gene matches: 9. Looked up from germline, CDR1 is SGHVS and CDR2 is FQNEAQ. The length of the CDR3 is 16 residues. In DNA form, the CDR3 reads TGTGCCAGCAGCTCTATACCGGGACTAGCGGATTACGAGCAGTACTTC. Its protein product is CASSSIPGLADYEQYF.